This is a list of T cell receptor beta chains from one sample in a study of blood T cell repertoires in COVID-19. The method was immunoSEQ multiplex PCR; TCRdb's version includes in-frame clones alone and lacks a portion of them. The data show more than 300,000 clones, roughly 88% seen once. Sequencing was carried out using peripheral blood. The source is a woman aged 30 to 39 with COVID-19, enrolled during active disease. The CDR3 runs from the conserved cysteine through the conserved F or W. D genes are given only for firm matches. Clone size is shown for a subset of rows, as once, few, many or a class of expanded clone.

-	TRBJ2-1	-	TRBV10-3	TGTGCCATCAGGGCTACTGAGGGGGGGGCCCGGAATGAGCAGTTCTTC	CAIRATEGGARNEQFF
once	TRBJ2-2	-	TRBV6-1	TGTGCCAGCACTGAGAAAGGGCATGGGGGCTGGGACACCGGGGAGCTGTTTTTT	CASTEKGHGGWDTGELFF
-	TRBJ1-1	-	TRBV7-2	TGTGCCAGCAGCTCCCAAAAGAACACTGAAGCTTTCTTT	CASSSQKNTEAFF
-	TRBJ2-7	-	TRBV20-1	TGCAGTGCTAGAGTCAGGGCCGAGCAGTACTTC	CSARVRAEQYF
once	TRBJ2-3	TRBD1	TRBV29-1	TGCAGCGCGAATCAGGGGGCTCTAGATACGCAGTATTTT	CSANQGALDTQYF
-	TRBJ2-5	-	TRBV18	TGTGCCAGCTCACCACCGGCGGACTACGGAGAGACCCAGTACTTC	CASSPPADYGETQYF
-	TRBJ2-3	-	TRBV7-3	TGTGCCAGCAGCTTGTATCCTTGGAGGGCCGCGAGCACAGATACGCAGTATTTT	CASSLYPWRAASTDTQYF
few	TRBJ2-7	-	TRBV27	TGTGCCAGCAGTTTATGGGACTCCTCTTCAGAGCAGTACTTC	CASSLWDSSSEQYF
once	TRBJ2-3	TRBD2	TRBV7-9	TGTGCCAGCAGGGGGACTAGCGGGGTTAGCACAGATACGCAGTATTTT	CASRGTSGVSTDTQYF
once	TRBJ2-7	-	TRBV6-5	TGTGCCAGCAGTCCCCGAGGGTACGAGCAGTACTTC	CASSPRGYEQYF
-	TRBJ1-2	TRBD1	TRBV6-2/TRBV6-3	TGTGCCAGCAGCCACAGGACAGGGGGCGGTCTCTATGGCTACACCTTC	CASSHRTGGGLYGYTF
once	TRBJ1-5	-	TRBV18	TGTGCCAGCTCACCAGAGGGCTTGACCAATCAGCCCCAGCATTTT	CASSPEGLTNQPQHF
-	TRBJ1-6	-	TRBV6-5	TGTGCCAGCAGGGACAGCTCCTATAATTCACCCCTCCACTTT	CASRDSSYNSPLHF
-	TRBJ1-2	-	TRBV28	TGTGCCAGCAGTTTGGGAACCAGGGTGCGCGGCTACACCTTC	CASSLGTRVRGYTF
-	TRBJ2-5	-	TRBV19	TGTGCCAGTGCCAGCGGGGAGACCCAGTACTTC	CASASGETQYF
once	TRBJ1-5	TRBD1	TRBV29-1	TGCAGCGCAGCGACAGGGGATAGCAATCAGCCCCAGCATTTT	CSAATGDSNQPQHF
few	TRBJ2-2	TRBD2	TRBV5-1	TGCGCCAGCAGCTCCCCTCGGGGTAGCGGGGCGAACACCGGGGAGCTGTTTTTT	CASSSPRGSGANTGELFF
-	TRBJ1-3	-	TRBV2	TGTGCCAGCAGTATCCGGGGTATGGCTTTTTCGGGAAACACCATATATTTT	CASSIRGMAFSGNTIYF
-	TRBJ2-5	TRBD1	TRBV19	TGTGCCAGTAGTAAAACAGGGACAGGGGGCGCAGAGACCCAGTACTTC	CASSKTGTGGAETQYF
-	TRBJ1-2	-	TRBV16	TGTGCCAGCAGCCATCAACGGGACACTAACTATGGCTACACCTTC	CASSHQRDTNYGYTF
-	TRBJ1-1	-	TRBV5-1	TGCGCCAGCAGCTTGCATGGGGGGGTGAACACTGAAGCTTTCTTT	CASSLHGGVNTEAFF
-	TRBJ1-5	-	TRBV7-8	TGTGCCAGCCGCGGGGATAGCAATCAGCCCCAGCATTTT	CASRGDSNQPQHF
-	TRBJ2-1	-	TRBV4-1	TGCGCCAGCAGCCGGTCCGGTGGGGGGGCTGGAACCAATGAGCAGTTCTTC	CASSRSGGGAGTNEQFF
-	TRBJ1-2	-	TRBV19	TGTGCCAGTAGTATTTATTCGTATGGCTACACCTTC	CASSIYSYGYTF
once	TRBJ1-3	-	TRBV19	TGTGCCAGTAGTTACCCTGCGTGGGAGAGCTCTGGAAACACCATATATTTT	CASSYPAWESSGNTIYF
-	TRBJ2-2	-	TRBV5-8	TGTGCCAGCAGCTTGTTCGGGCGGGGCCTTTTAACCGGGGAGCTGTTTTTT	CASSLFGRGLLTGELFF
-	TRBJ1-3	TRBD1	TRBV4-1	TGCGCCAGCAGACCTAGGACAGGACAATATGGAAACACCATATATTTT	CASRPRTGQYGNTIYF
-	TRBJ1-2	-	TRBV5-6	TGTGCCAGCAGCTTAAACAGCCTCTATGGCTACACCTTC	CASSLNSLYGYTF
-	TRBJ2-3	-	TRBV18	TGTGCCAGCTCCAACGGGGTTACCACAGATACGCAGTATTTT	CASSNGVTTDTQYF
-	TRBJ1-6	TRBD1	TRBV2	TGTGCCAGCAAAAAAGAGGGGACAGGGGATGGTTCACCCCTCCACTTT	CASKKEGTGDGSPLHF
-	TRBJ2-2	TRBD1	TRBV15	TGTGCCACCAGCAGGACAGGGGGAACCGGGGAGCTGTTTTTT	CATSRTGGTGELFF
-	TRBJ1-4	TRBD1	TRBV28	TGTGCCAGCAGTCGTCGACAGGGGGCTGTAAAACTGTTTTTT	CASSRRQGAVKLFF
-	TRBJ2-1	-	TRBV3-1/TRBV3-2	TGTGCCAGCAGCCTCGCGGGGAATGAGCAGTTCTTC	CASSLAGNEQFF
-	TRBJ1-1	-	TRBV3-1/TRBV3-2	TGTGCCAGCAGCCATACGGTTAACACTGAAGCTTTCTTT	CASSHTVNTEAFF
-	TRBJ2-1	TRBD2	TRBV28	TGTGCCAGCAGCCCGCCGTGGGGGTTCGGGGGGGCCTTGTACAATGAGCAGTTCTTC	CASSPPWGFGGALYNEQFF
-	TRBJ1-6	TRBD1	TRBV3-1/TRBV3-2	TGTGCCAGCAGCCAAGTACACAGGGGGATGTCCTATAATTCACCCCTCCACTTT	CASSQVHRGMSYNSPLHF
-	TRBJ1-1	-	TRBV5-8	TGTGCCAGCAGCTTGGTCGGGACTGAAGCTTTCTTT	CASSLVGTEAFF
-	TRBJ1-1	-	TRBV18	TGTGCCAGCTCCACCAGGTTGGGGGGAATGAACACTGAAGCTTTCTTT	CASSTRLGGMNTEAFF
-	TRBJ1-5	TRBD1	TRBV19	TGTGCCAGTAGTATCGGCGGGACAGTTGGCAATCAGCCCCAGCATTTT	CASSIGGTVGNQPQHF
-	TRBJ1-5	-	TRBV30	TGTGCCTGGAGCGGGGGGGGTCGAAATCAGCCCCAGCATTTT	CAWSGGGRNQPQHF
-	TRBJ2-3	TRBD2	TRBV7-6	TGTGCCAGCAGCTCGACGACTAGCGGGGGCCCCCTGGATACGCAGTATTTT	CASSSTTSGGPLDTQYF
-	TRBJ1-2	-	TRBV5-4	TGTGCCAGCAGCTTGGGCCTAGGATCAGTTGGCTACACCTTC	CASSLGLGSVGYTF
-	TRBJ1-3	TRBD1	TRBV10-3	TGTGCCATCAGTGGAGGACAGGCCACCTCTGGAAACACCATATATTTT	CAISGGQATSGNTIYF
-	TRBJ2-1	TRBD1	TRBV6-4	TGTGCCAGCAGTCCGACCGGGACAGGGACCTACAATGAGCAGTTCTTC	CASSPTGTGTYNEQFF
-	TRBJ1-1	TRBD1	TRBV6-5	TGTGCCAGCACCAGGACAGGGGGTAACACTGAAGCTTTCTTT	CASTRTGGNTEAFF
-	TRBJ2-3	TRBD2	TRBV7-9	TGTGCCAGCAGCAGAGTAGCGGGAGAGGATACGCAGTATTTT	CASSRVAGEDTQYF
-	TRBJ1-5	TRBD1	TRBV2	TGTGCCAGCAGCAGACAGGGGGTAGTTGGCAATCAGCCCCAGCATTTT	CASSRQGVVGNQPQHF
-	TRBJ2-2	TRBD2	TRBV25-1	TGTGCCAGCAGTGAAGGCGACGGGGGGGCATACGGGGAGCTGTTTTTT	CASSEGDGGAYGELFF
-	TRBJ1-5	TRBD1	TRBV6-6	TGTGCCAGCAACACCGGGACAGGGCTCGATCAGCCCCAGCATTTT	CASNTGTGLDQPQHF
-	TRBJ1-1	TRBD1	TRBV18	TGTGCCAGCTCAGCTCCGCAGGGGGTCACTGAAGCTTTCTTT	CASSAPQGVTEAFF
-	TRBJ1-1	TRBD1	TRBV28	TGTGCCAGCAGACCCCAGACAGGGGGCGGTGGCACTGAAGCTTTCTTT	CASRPQTGGGGTEAFF
once	TRBJ2-5	TRBD2	TRBV11-3	TGTGCCAGCAGCCTCCGGGGGGCGGGGGGCCAGGGGACCCAGTACTTC	CASSLRGAGGQGTQYF
-	TRBJ2-1	TRBD2	TRBV7-6	TGTGCCAGCAGCCCGGGACGTGCTAGCGGGGGGGAATACAATGAGCAGTTCTTC	CASSPGRASGGEYNEQFF
-	TRBJ1-2	-	TRBV4-3	TGCGCCAGCAGCCAAGATCGGTTAACAGGGTACACCTTC	CASSQDRLTGYTF
-	TRBJ1-1	-	TRBV11-2	TGTGCCAGCAGCTTAGTCGAGACAGCGAACACTGAAGCTTTCTTT	CASSLVETANTEAFF
-	TRBJ2-3	-	TRBV30	TGTGCCTGGAGTGTACGGGGCACAGATACGCAGTATTTT	CAWSVRGTDTQYF
-	TRBJ2-4	-	TRBV3-1/TRBV3-2	TGTGCCAGCAGCCAAACGTCCGGGGGCATTCAGTACTTC	CASSQTSGGIQYF
-	TRBJ2-7	TRBD2	TRBV5-4	TGTGCCAGCAGCTTTCCCCCTCTAGCGGGGGGCCCTAGTCCCGAGCAGTACTTC	CASSFPPLAGGPSPEQYF
-	TRBJ2-3	TRBD2	TRBV5-4	TGTGCCAGCAGCTCCTCGAAAGAGCGGGGGGGCACAGATACGCAGTATTTT	CASSSSKERGGTDTQYF